A selection of T cell receptor beta chains follows, all from one sample in a study of technical replicates of blood from a few donors. Sequencing used immunoSEQ multiplex PCR; TCRdb keeps in-frame clones, though not all of them. The sample records more than 13,000 clones, 80% being singletons. Specimen: PBMCs. All receptors come from a human donor in good health. CDR3s leave out the opening cysteine and the closing phenylalanine or tryptophan. Rows give clone size only sometimes, using once, few, many, or a class for an expanded clone.

TRBV7-8,TRBJ2-7,NA,ASTEREVFYEQY
TRBV6-6,TRBJ2-5,NA,ASSEKETQY
TRBV27,TRBJ2-7,NA,ASRDQGAGYEQY
TRBV5-1,TRBJ2-4,NA,ASSLLFGNRQGKNIQY
TRBV11-2,TRBJ2-2,NA,ASSLVAGVTGELF
TRBV14,TRBJ2-2,NA,ASSQDGGIRTGELF
TRBV25-1,TRBJ2-1,NA,ATNAPEGRKQF
TRBV6-6,TRBJ2-1,NA,ASSYERQGPVEEQF
TRBV11-2,TRBJ2-7,NA,ASSPSGPAYEQY
TRBV6-1,TRBJ1-1,NA,ASSPSRGARTEAF
TRBV19,TRBJ2-7,NA,ASSKAGGASKYEQY
TRBV27,TRBJ2-1,once,ASSGLAGRIVVHEQF
TRBV7-2,TRBJ2-1,few,ASSSMPGQGDHEQF
TRBV30,TRBJ2-7,NA,AFSTGGYEQY
TRBV7-8,TRBJ2-3,NA,ASSSRRRGRTDTQY
TRBV4-1,TRBJ2-7,NA,ASSQDIWDRAYEQY
TRBV5-4,TRBJ2-1,NA,ASSLASGRGHEQF
TRBV18,TRBJ2-7,NA,ASSPPSVSSYEQY
TRBV27,TRBJ2-1,NA,ASRDRGGSYNEQF
TRBV5-1,TRBJ2-2,NA,ASSLSGGLGTGELF
TRBV6-1,TRBJ2-3,NA,ASSVGIERGNTDTQY
TRBV9,TRBJ1-2,NA,ASSVALYRGGDGYT
TRBV7-6,TRBJ2-2,NA,ASSLASWASGFPGELF
TRBV7-2,TRBJ1-5,NA,ASSLGQSNQPQH
TRBV29-1,TRBJ1-3,NA,SVPVGNTIY
TRBV29-1,TRBJ2-2,NA,SVGILADTGELF
TRBV4-2,TRBJ1-3,NA,ASSQVERIGNTIY
TRBV30,TRBJ1-1,NA,AWGQSNTEAF
TRBV27,TRBJ1-2,few,ASSLGRGGYT
TRBV18,TRBJ2-5,NA,ASSSGQGEETQY
TRBV10-3,TRBJ2-5,NA,AISELGGETQY
TRBV7-9,TRBJ1-1,few,ASSLVAGQGTEAF
TRBV12-1,TRBJ2-1,few,ASSLGTSGRDEQF
TRBV9,TRBJ1-4,NA,ASSVVAGTGEKLF
TRBV5-1,TRBJ2-7,NA,ASSFDGQAGQNEQY
TRBV12-5,TRBJ2-7,NA,ASAPGQGSTYEQY
TRBV7-7,TRBJ1-3,NA,ASSPGQGNTIY